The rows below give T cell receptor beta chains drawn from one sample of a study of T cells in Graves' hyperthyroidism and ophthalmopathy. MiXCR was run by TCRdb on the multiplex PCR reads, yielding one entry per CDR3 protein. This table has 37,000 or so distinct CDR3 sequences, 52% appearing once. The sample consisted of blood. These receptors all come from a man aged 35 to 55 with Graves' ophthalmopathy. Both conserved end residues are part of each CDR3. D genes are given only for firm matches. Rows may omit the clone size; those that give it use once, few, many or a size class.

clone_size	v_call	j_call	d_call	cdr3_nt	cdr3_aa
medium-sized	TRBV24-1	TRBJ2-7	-	TGTGCCACCAGTGACGCCGGGACGGAAACCTACGAGCAGTACTTC	CATSDAGTETYEQYF
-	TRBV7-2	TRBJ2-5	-	TGTGCCAGCAGCTTAGAATGGTCGGAACAAGAGACCCAGTACTTC	CASSLEWSEQETQYF
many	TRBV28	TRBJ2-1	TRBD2	TGTGCCAGCAGTCCAAGCGGGAGGGACTACAATGAGCAGTTCTTC	CASSPSGRDYNEQFF
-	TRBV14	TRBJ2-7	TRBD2	TGTGCCAGCAGCCAGCCGGGACTAGCTGTCTACGAGCAGTACTTC	CASSQPGLAVYEQYF
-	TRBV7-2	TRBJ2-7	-	TGTGCCAGCAGCCCAAACTCAGGAGGGGACGAGCAGTACTTC	CASSPNSGGDEQYF
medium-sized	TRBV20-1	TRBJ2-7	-	TGCAGTGCTGGCCCCATCGAGCAGTACTTC	CSAGPIEQYF
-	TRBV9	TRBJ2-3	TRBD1	TGTGCCAGCAGCGATCACCGGGACAGGGGCACAGATACGCAGTATTTT	CASSDHRDRGTDTQYF
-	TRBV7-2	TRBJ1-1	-	TGTGCCAGCAGCTTAGGCGCCAGGTCTGAAGCTTTCTTT	CASSLGARSEAFF
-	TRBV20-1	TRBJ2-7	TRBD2	TGCAGTGCGTCTAGCGGCAGGAACGAGCAGTACTTC	CSASSGRNEQYF
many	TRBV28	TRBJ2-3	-	TGTGCCAGCATCACCGGCGGGGCTAGCACAGATACGCAGTATTTT	CASITGGASTDTQYF
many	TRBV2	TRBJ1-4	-	TGTGCCAGCAGACACGGGGCGACTAATGAAAAACTGTTTTTT	CASRHGATNEKLFF
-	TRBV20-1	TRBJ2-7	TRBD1	TGCAGTGCTTACGCAGGGGGCACGTACGAGCAGTACTTC	CSAYAGGTYEQYF
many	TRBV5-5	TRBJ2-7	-	TGTGCCAGCAGCTTGGCAGCCTACGAGCAGTACTTC	CASSLAAYEQYF
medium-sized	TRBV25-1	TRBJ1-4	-	TGTGCCAGCAGTGAGCCCCCGACGGGTGAAAAACTGTTTTTT	CASSEPPTGEKLFF
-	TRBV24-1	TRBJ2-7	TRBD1	TGTGCCACCAGTGATTCCAGGACAGGGGGCGAGCAGTACTTC	CATSDSRTGGEQYF
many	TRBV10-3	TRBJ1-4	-	TGTGCCATCAGTGACCCCACGCCGGGGGCCGAAAAACTGTTTTTT	CAISDPTPGAEKLFF
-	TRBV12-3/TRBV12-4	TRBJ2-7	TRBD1	TGTGCCAGCAGGGGTCAACAGGGGGCGGACGAGCAGTACTTC	CASRGQQGADEQYF
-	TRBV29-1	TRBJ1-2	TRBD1	TGCAGCGTTGAATATAAGGGGGACAGCTCCGGCTACACCTTC	CSVEYKGDSSGYTF
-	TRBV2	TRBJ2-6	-	-	CASSDGQRHSPLHFGANVLTF
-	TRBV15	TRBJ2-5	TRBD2	TGTGCCACCAGCACCGGACTAGCGGACTATGGGGAGACCCAGTACTTC	CATSTGLADYGETQYF
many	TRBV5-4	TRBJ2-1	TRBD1	TGTGCCAGCAGCCGGGACAGGGGGGTGGGCTACAATGAGCAGTTCTTC	CASSRDRGVGYNEQFF
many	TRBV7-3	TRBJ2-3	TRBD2	TGTGCCAGCAGCCACCCGCGGGGGACTAGCACAGATACGCAGTATTTT	CASSHPRGTSTDTQYF
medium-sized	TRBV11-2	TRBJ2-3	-	TGTGCCAGCAGCGCCAACATGGGAGACACAGATACGCAGTATTTT	CASSANMGDTDTQYF
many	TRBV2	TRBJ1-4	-	TGTGCCAGCAGTGATTTTCCAACTAATGAAAAACTGTTTTTT	CASSDFPTNEKLFF
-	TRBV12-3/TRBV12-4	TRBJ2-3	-	TGTGCCAGCAGTTCAGAGGTGGATCACACAGATACGCAGTATTTT	CASSSEVDHTDTQYF
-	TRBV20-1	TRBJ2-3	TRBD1	TGCAGTGCGAGGACAGGGGGAGATACGCAGTATTTT	CSARTGGDTQYF
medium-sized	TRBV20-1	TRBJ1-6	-	TGCAGTGGAACGGTGGGTTCGGCACCCCTCCACTTT	CSGTVGSAPLHF
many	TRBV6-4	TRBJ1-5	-	TGTGCCGACCATCGGTGGGGCTGGGGTCAGCCCCAGCATTTT	CADHRWGWGQPQHF
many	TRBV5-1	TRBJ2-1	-	TGCGCCAGCAGCTTGGGTTGGGAGCAGTTCTTC	CASSLGWEQFF
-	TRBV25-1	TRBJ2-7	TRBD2	TGTGCAGGGACTAGCGGCAGGAACGAGCAGTACTTC	CAGTSGRNEQYF
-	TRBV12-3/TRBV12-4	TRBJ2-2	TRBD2	TGTGCCACCAGACATAGCGGGGGGGTGGACACCGGGGAGCTGTTTTTT	CATRHSGGVDTGELFF
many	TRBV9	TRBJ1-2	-	TGTGCCAGCCCTTGTCGGGCCTTCAACTATGGCTACACCTTC	CASPCRAFNYGYTF
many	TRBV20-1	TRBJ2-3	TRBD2	TGCAGTGCTAGAGATCTGGCGGGGGGGGGGGCAGATACGCAGTATTTT	CSARDLAGGGADTQYF
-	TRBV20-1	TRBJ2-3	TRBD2	TGCAGTGCTAGGAGGCCGGGACTAGCTTCCCATGAGCAGTATTTT	CSARRPGLASHEQYF
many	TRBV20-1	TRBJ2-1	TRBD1	TGCAGTGCTAGGGTACAGGGGGCGAGTTCCCACAATGAGCAGTTCTTC	CSARVQGASSHNEQFF
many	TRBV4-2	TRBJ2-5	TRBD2	TGTGCCAGCAGCCCCGAATCTAGCGGGCGGGAGACCCAGTACTTC	CASSPESSGRETQYF
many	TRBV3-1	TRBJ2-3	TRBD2	TGTGCCAGCAGCAAGGGGCGGGGGGATACGCAGTATTTT	CASSKGRGDTQYF
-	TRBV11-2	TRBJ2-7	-	TGTGCCAGCAGCTTAGACAGGTCTGAGGACAAACAGTACTTC	CASSLDRSEDKQYF
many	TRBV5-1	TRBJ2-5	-	TGCGCCAGCAGCTTGGACGGAGGGTCATGGGCCCAGTACTTC	CASSLDGGSWAQYF
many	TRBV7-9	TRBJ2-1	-	TGTGCCAGCAGCTTAGCGACCGGGACGCCCTCCTACAATGAGCAGTTCTTC	CASSLATGTPSYNEQFF
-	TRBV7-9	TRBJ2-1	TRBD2	TGTGCCAGCAGCTTAGGTAGTAGCGGGAGAGTCAATGAGCAGTTCTTC	CASSLGSSGRVNEQFF
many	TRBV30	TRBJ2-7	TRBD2	TGTGCCGGCCGAAGCGGGAGCCACGAGCAGTACTTC	CAGRSGSHEQYF
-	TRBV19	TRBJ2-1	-	TGTGCCAGTAATCCGGCGGAAGGTGGACACAATGAGCAGTTCTTC	CASNPAEGGHNEQFF
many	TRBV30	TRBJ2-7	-	TGTGCCTGGAGTGGACCCAAGGAGCAGTACTTC	CAWSGPKEQYF
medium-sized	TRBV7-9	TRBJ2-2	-	TGTGCCGTTCCGGGGGTGGGGACCGGGGAGCTGTTTTTT	CAVPGVGTGELFF
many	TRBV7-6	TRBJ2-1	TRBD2	TGTGCCAGCAGCCAACTAGCGGGGGGTTACAATGAGCAGTTCTTC	CASSQLAGGYNEQFF
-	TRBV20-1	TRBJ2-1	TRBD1	TGCAGTGCTAGTATTACAGGGGTTAATCAGCAGTTCTTC	CSASITGVNQQFF
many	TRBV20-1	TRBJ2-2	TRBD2	TGCAGTGCTAGAGGGCCGTTGGGAGTAGCGGGGTACACCGGGGAGCTGTTTTTT	CSARGPLGVAGYTGELFF
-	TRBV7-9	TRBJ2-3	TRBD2	TGTGCCAGCAGCCAATCGGTAGCGGGGGCAGATACGCAGTATTTT	CASSQSVAGADTQYF
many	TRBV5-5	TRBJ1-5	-	TGTGCCAGCAGCCCAGGCCCTTATATAGGGCAGCCCCAGCATTTT	CASSPGPYIGQPQHF
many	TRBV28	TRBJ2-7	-	TGTGCCAGCAGTCCCCTGAACTACGAGCAGTACTTC	CASSPLNYEQYF
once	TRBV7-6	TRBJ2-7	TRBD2	TGTGCCAGCAGCCCGGGACTCAGGGAGGGCTACGAGCAGTACTTC	CASSPGLREGYEQYF
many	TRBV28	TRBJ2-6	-	TGTGCCAGCAGTTTGGTAGGGGCCGCCCTTACTGGGGCCAACGTCCTGACTTTC	CASSLVGAALTGANVLTF
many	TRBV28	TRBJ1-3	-	TGTGCCAGCAGTGTTGGAAACACCATATATTTT	CASSVGNTIYF
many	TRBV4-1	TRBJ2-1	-	TGCGCCAGCAGCCCTGCAATAATCGGGACTCGGAATGAGCAGTTCTTC	CASSPAIIGTRNEQFF
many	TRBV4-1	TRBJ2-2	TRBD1	TGCGCCAGCAGCCAGGTCGGGACAGGGGCCACCGGGGAGCTGTTTTTT	CASSQVGTGATGELFF
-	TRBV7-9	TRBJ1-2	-	TGTGTCAGCAAAGGCGGGGGGGATGGCTACACCTTC	CVSKGGGDGYTF
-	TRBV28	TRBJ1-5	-	TGTGCCAGCAGTCCCGGGGTCCCTGGTTCCAATCAGCCCCAGCATTTT	CASSPGVPGSNQPQHF